This TCR beta chain was profiled in a study of T cell clonotyping in hematopoietic cell transplantation. General observations from the study: Without cell sorting, CD4 versus CD8 contributions remain unresolved. At the given depth, recipient repertoires were over 95% de novo clonotypes. After transplant, recipient diversity fell while pathologically expanded clonotypes grew through day 180.

Samples: about 28 days before transplant, then days 30, 100 and 180 after. A note on this clone: Antigen unknown.

Here immunoSEQ multiplex PCR was the method, and the copy in TCRdb shows in-frame clones only, minus some. Of 1,500 to 2,000 clones in the sample, 78% were seen once. The sample consisted of PBMCs, taken 30 days after allogeneic stem cell transplant. This TCR was recovered from a male patient between 55 and 70 years old who had an allogeneic stem cell transplant, so the T cells may come from the graft donor. Some clones in this sample may be carry-over from other donors' samples.

CDR3 coding DNA: TGTGCCAGCAGCCCGAACCCAGGGTCTGGGGCCAACGTCCTGACTTTC. Translating it yields CASSPNPGSGANVLTF. The V call is TRBV13, the J call TRBJ2-6, with D perhaps TRBD1 (5 bases). The germline V and J ends were trimmed by 5 bases and 1 base, with 12 bases remaining between them. The CDR3 runs to 16 residues. Germline-derived CDR1 and CDR2 are PRHDT and FYEKMQ (reference sequence).